Below, one T cell receptor beta chain is given with its context. This sample stems from a study of blood T cell repertoires in COVID-19. V dropped 5 bases and J dropped 0 bases, with 11 bases sitting between them. This CDR3 comprises 15 residues. Germline V gives CDR1 SGHNT, CDR2 YENEEA. Measured with immunoSEQ multiplex PCR; TCRdb has only the in-frame clones, and not every one. This repertoire shows more than 110,000 clones, more than 70% found once; its top ten account for over 9.5%. The TCR originated in a man aged 50 to 60 with active or convalescent COVID-19. This chain uses TRBV11-3 with TRBJ2-1; D gene unclear. The sample consisted of peripheral blood. The CDR3 reads CASSRRSSSYNEQFF. CDR3 DNA sequence: TGTGCCAGCAGCCGTCGTTCTAGCTCCTACAATGAGCAGTTCTTC.